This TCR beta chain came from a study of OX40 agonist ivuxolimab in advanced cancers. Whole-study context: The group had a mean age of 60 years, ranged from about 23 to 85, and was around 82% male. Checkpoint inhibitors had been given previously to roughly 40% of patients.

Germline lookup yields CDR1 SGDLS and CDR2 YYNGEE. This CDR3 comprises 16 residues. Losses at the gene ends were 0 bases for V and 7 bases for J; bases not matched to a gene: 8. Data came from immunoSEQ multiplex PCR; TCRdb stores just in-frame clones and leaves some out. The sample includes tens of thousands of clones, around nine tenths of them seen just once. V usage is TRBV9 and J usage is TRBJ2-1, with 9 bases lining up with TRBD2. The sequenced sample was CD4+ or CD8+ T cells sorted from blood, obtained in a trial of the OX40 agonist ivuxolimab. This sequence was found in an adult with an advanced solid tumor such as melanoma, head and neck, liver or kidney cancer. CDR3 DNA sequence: TGTGCCAGCAGCGTAGGTGCGGGGGGGCGCTGGAATGAGCAGTTCTTC. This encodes CASSVGAGGRWNEQFF. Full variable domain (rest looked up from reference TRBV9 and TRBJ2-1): DSGVTQTPKHLITATGQRVTLRCSPRSGDLSVYWYQQSLDQGLQFLIQYYNGEERAKGNILERFSAQQFPDLHSELNLSSLELGDSALYFCASSVGAGGRWNEQFFGPGTRLTVL.